The 14 T cell receptor beta chains presented below share a single source sample, sequenced in a study of PD-1 blockade in classical Hodgkin lymphoma. Stated time point: cycle 4 day 1 (C4D1), after six to seven weeks of nivolumab. Exposure to brentuximab vedotin varied, and each patient had relapsed following autologous stem cell transplantation. TCRdb keeps only in-frame clones here, not all; method: immunoSEQ multiplex PCR. The sample has over 60,000 clones; 90% to 95% are singletons. Sequenced here: peripheral blood mononuclear cells (PBMCs), sampled before the fourth cycle of nivolumab. These receptors were taken from a human donor with classical Hodgkin lymphoma.

The chain combines TRBV7-2 with TRBJ2-1, with D possibly being TRBD1 (6 bases). From germline, CDR1 is SGHTA and CDR2 FQGNSA. Trimming shortened V by 1 base and J by 9 bases, and 10 bases separated the two germline ends. The CDR3 totals 13 residues. The CDR3 region is CASSLVGRGEQFF. The DNA of the CDR3 is TGTGCCAGCAGCTTAGTTGGCAGGGGTGAGCAGTTCTTC.

The chain links TRBV4-1 to TRBJ2-5; D unresolved. Deletions cut 1 base from V and 1 base from J, with 10 bases between. Germline loops: CDR1 MGHRA, CDR2 YSYEKL. The CDR3 consists of 15 residues. DNA of the CDR3: TGCGCCAGCAGCCAAGTAGAGCATCTCCAAGAGACCCAGTACTTC. Its translation is CASSQVEHLQETQYF.

The V call is TRBV28, the J call TRBJ2-7; TRBD1 is a possible D gene (5 bases). The V end was cut by 1 base, the J end by 6 bases, with 16 bases between. The CDR3 spans 15 residues. Germline V CDR1 and CDR2: MDHEN, SYDVKM. This chain's CDR3 is CASSLLQARLSEQYF. As DNA, the CDR3 is TGTGCCAGCAGTTTATTACAGGCTAGATTGTCCGAGCAGTACTTC.

The gene calls are TRBV5-4 and TRBJ2-2; 9 bases are shared with TRBD2. This CDR3 spans 17 amino acids. In germline, CDR1 is SGHNT, CDR2 YYREEE (reference sequence). V dropped 4 bases and J dropped 6; count of bases not matched to a gene: 13. In DNA, the CDR3 is TGTGCCAGCAGCCCTTTCGGGATTGGCGGGGGGGCCGGGGAGCTGTTTTTT. This gives the protein CASSPFGIGGGAGELFF.

The chain joins TRBV29-1 to TRBJ2-7, with TRBD2 as a possible D gene (6 bases). V was trimmed by 6 bases and J by 7 bases, leaving 16 bases between them. This CDR3 comprises 12 residues. Germline V gene lookup returns CDR1 SQVTM and CDR2 ANQGSEA. The CDR3 spells CSVTGHGGEQYF. The CDR3 DNA reads as TGCAGCGTGACGGGGCATGGAGGGGAGCAGTACTTC.

This chain links TRBV28 with TRBJ1-5; the D is unclear. The germline V gene has CDR1 MDHEN and CDR2 SYDVKM. With 2 bases removed from V and 3 bases from J, the gap between germline ends came to 11 bases. The CDR3 contains 15 residues. As DNA, the CDR3 is TGTGCCAGCAGTTTAGACCCCCTTCTCAATCAGCCCCAGCATTTT. This gives the protein CASSLDPLLNQPQHF.

The rearrangement joins TRBV7-8 to TRBJ1-4; D is ambiguous. Per the germline V gene, CDR1 is SGHVS and CDR2 is FQNEAQ. This CDR3 spans 17 amino acids. Trimming shortened V by 1 base and J by 4 bases, and 16 bases separated the two germline ends. Written as DNA, the CDR3 is TGTGCCAGCAGCTTAGAAGTTGGTTGGCGAGATAATGAAAAACTGTTTTTT. Translating it yields CASSLEVGWRDNEKLFF.

The V gene is TRBV6-5, the J gene TRBJ2-5; 8 bases fit TRBD1. Germline V lookup: CDR1 MNHEY, CDR2 SVGAGI. With V trimmed by 6 bases and J by 5 bases, 8 bases remained unmatched. The CDR3 spans 14 residues. The DNA for the CDR3 is TGTGCCAGCAGGGCAGGGGGCGCGGGGGAGACCCAGTACTTC. Translated, it gives CASRAGGAGETQYF.

The chain joins TRBV6-4 to TRBJ1-1, with a possible D match to TRBD1 (6 bases). This CDR3 is 15 amino acids long. Trimming cost V 6 bases and J 0 bases, with 14 bases left between them. Per the germline V gene, CDR1 is MRHNA and CDR2 is SNTAGT. The CDR3 sequence is CASRTGRGMNTEAFF. DNA for the CDR3: TGTGCCAGCAGGACAGGTCGGGGAATGAACACTGAAGCTTTCTTT.

V and J are TRBV7-6 and TRBJ2-1; D might be TRBD1 or TRBD2, each matching 5 bases. This CDR3 comprises 14 residues. Looked up from germline, CDR1 is SGHVS and CDR2 is FNYEAQ. Trimming cost V 5 bases and J 5 bases, with 13 bases left between them. The chain's CDR3 is CASSNRDANNEQFF. DNA of the CDR3: TGTGCCAGCAGCAACCGGGACGCAAACAATGAGCAGTTCTTC.

The rearrangement joins TRBV18 to TRBJ2-4; D possibly corresponds to TRBD1 (5 bases). In germline, CDR1 is KGHSH, CDR2 LQKENI. Trimming left V 3 bases short and J 2 bases short, with 14 bases between. This CDR3 is built from 16 residues. DNA of the CDR3: TGTGCCAGCTCACCGAACAGGTTTGGGACCAAAAACATTCAGTACTTC. Translated, it gives CASSPNRFGTKNIQYF.

The J gene is TRBJ2-7, the V gene TRBV14; the D is unclear. Trimming removed 0 bases at V and 10 bases at J, with 10 bases between. Per the germline V gene, CDR1 is SGHDN and CDR2 is FVKESK. The CDR3 loop spans 12 amino acids. CDR3 coding DNA: TGTGCCAGCAGCCAAGATCGACTCCATCAGTACTTC. Translation gives CASSQDRLHQYF.

The gene calls are TRBV2 and TRBJ2-1; TRBD2 aligns across 7 bases. The V gene end was trimmed by 3 bases and the J gene end by 7 bases; junction bases not matched to a gene: 12. CDR1 is SNHLY and CDR2 is FYNNEI in the germline V gene. The CDR3 spans 16 residues. CDR3 in DNA: TGTGCCAGCAGTGACGGGGCTAGCCAAGCGGGGAATGAGCAGTTCTTC. This encodes CASSDGASQAGNEQFF.

V gene TRBV7-3 combines with J gene TRBJ2-3; 11 bases match TRBD2. Losses at the gene ends were 5 bases for V and 6 bases for J; bases not matched to a gene: 7. Germline V CDR1 and CDR2: SGHTA, FQGTGA. This CDR3 comprises 15 residues. The CDR3 DNA is TGTGCCAGCAGCCTGACCCGGACTAGCGGGGATACGCAGTATTTT. Its translation: CASSLTRTSGDTQYF.